A single sample is the source of the 3 T cell receptor beta chains below, sequenced in a study of early T cells in non-severe SARS-CoV-2 infection. Each CDR3 protein gets one entry after TCRdb re-called the 5' RACE reads with MiXCR. The sample consists of roughly 20,000 distinct CDR3 sequences, approximately 4.3% of them appearing once. The sequenced material came from whole blood. All receptors come from an adult who was a healthcare worker with PCR-confirmed SARS-CoV-2 infection or an uninfected control (not recorded which).

This clonotype was observed many times. This chain connects TRBV6-2 or TRBV6-3 to TRBJ2-7, with 9 bases matching TRBD1. Germline CDR1 and CDR2: MNHEY and SVGEGT. The ends lost 6 bases at V and 11 bases at J; junction bases unmatched: 8. The CDR3 runs to 12 residues. CDR3 region: CASRILTGGEYF. The CDR3 bases are TGTGCCAGCAGGATCCTCACAGGGGGCGAGTACTTC.

This clonotype was seen only a few times. The chain has TRBV11-3 and TRBJ2-1; the D gene is possibly TRBD2 (7 bases). The ends were cut back, 0 bases at V and 6 bases at J, with 18 bases in the middle. Germline CDR1 and CDR2: SGHNT and YENEEA. The CDR3 is made up of 17 amino acids. The CDR3 DNA is TGTGCCAGCAGCTTAGACATAGTTGGCGGGGGCCTCAATGAGCAGTTCTTC. This codes for CASSLDIVGGGLNEQFF. Full variable domain (rest looked up from reference TRBV11-3 and TRBJ2-1): EAGVVQSPRYKIIEKKQPVAFWCNPISGHNTLYWYLQNLGQGPELLIRYENEEAVDDSQLPKDRFSAERLKGVDSTLKIQPAELGDSAVYLCASSLDIVGGGLNEQFFGPGTRLTVL.

This clonotype showed up many times. The chain employs TRBV12-3 or TRBV12-4 and TRBJ1-5; 8 bases agree with TRBD1. This CDR3 is 14 amino acids long. With V trimmed by 3 bases and J by 6 bases, 4 bases remained unmatched. The chain's CDR3 is CASSFGTGSQPQHF. The CDR3 nucleotides are TGTGCCAGCAGTTTCGGGACAGGCTCTCAGCCCCAGCATTTT.